This is a list of T cell receptor beta chains from one sample in a study of memory CD4+ T cells and cytomegalovirus serostatus. The repertoire was sequenced with immunoSEQ multiplex PCR; TCRdb's copy has only in-frame clones and lacks some. The table records under 55,000 clones, about four fifths of them present only once. The specimen was memory CD4+ T cells from blood. These receptors all come from an adult in good health and CMV-seropositive. CDR3s include the opening cysteine and the closing phenylalanine or tryptophan. A D gene is named only where the DNA matches it firmly. Clone size is given for some rows only: seen once, a few or many times, or a class if the clone is expanded.

d_call: NA; j_call: TRBJ2-2; v_call: TRBV2; clone_size: NA; cdr3_aa: CASTIAGELFF; cdr3_nt: TGTGCCAGCACCATTGCGGGGGAGCTGTTTTTT
d_call: TRBD2; j_call: TRBJ2-5; v_call: TRBV11-1; clone_size: NA; cdr3_aa: CASSTGTNVKETQYF; cdr3_nt: TGTGCCAGCAGCACCGGGACTAACGTGAAGGAGACCCAGTACTTC
d_call: NA; j_call: TRBJ2-6; v_call: TRBV4-2; clone_size: NA; cdr3_aa: CASNTGRGANVLTF; cdr3_nt: TGTGCCAGCAACACAGGGCGTGGGGCCAACGTCCTGACTTTC
d_call: NA; j_call: TRBJ1-4; v_call: TRBV30; clone_size: NA; cdr3_aa: CAWSVSEGKLFF; cdr3_nt: TGTGCCTGGAGTGTATCGGAGGGGAAACTGTTTTTT
d_call: TRBD1; j_call: TRBJ2-7; v_call: TRBV19; clone_size: NA; cdr3_aa: CASSKWTGGVSSYEQYF; cdr3_nt: TGTGCCAGTAGTAAGTGGACAGGGGGCGTTAGCTCCTACGAGCAGTACTTC
d_call: TRBD1; j_call: TRBJ1-5; v_call: TRBV7-2; clone_size: NA; cdr3_aa: CASSLQGGNQPQHF; cdr3_nt: TGTGCCAGCAGCTTGCAGGGGGGCAATCAGCCCCAGCATTTT
d_call: NA; j_call: TRBJ2-6; v_call: TRBV19; clone_size: NA; cdr3_aa: CASSNRAGANVLTF; cdr3_nt: TGTGCCAGTAGTAACAGGGCTGGGGCCAACGTCCTGACTTTC
d_call: TRBD1; j_call: TRBJ1-2; v_call: TRBV4-2; clone_size: NA; cdr3_aa: CASSQVAAQGRDGYTF; cdr3_nt: TGTGCCAGCAGCCAGGTTGCAGCACAGGGGAGAGATGGCTACACCTTC
d_call: TRBD2; j_call: TRBJ2-1; v_call: TRBV25-1; clone_size: NA; cdr3_aa: CASSDPRLAGVDEQFF; cdr3_nt: TGTGCCAGCAGTGACCCTCGACTAGCGGGAGTGGATGAGCAGTTCTTC
d_call: TRBD1; j_call: TRBJ1-1; v_call: TRBV2; clone_size: NA; cdr3_aa: CASSRTGGNEAFF; cdr3_nt: TGTGCCAGCAGTCGGACAGGGGGCAATGAAGCTTTCTTT
d_call: TRBD2; j_call: TRBJ2-3; v_call: TRBV5-1; clone_size: NA; cdr3_aa: CASSLAGGSGTTDTQYF; cdr3_nt: TGCGCCAGCAGCTTGGCCGGGGGTAGCGGGACAACAGATACGCAGTATTTT
d_call: TRBD1; j_call: TRBJ1-2; v_call: TRBV18; clone_size: NA; cdr3_aa: CASSPSRDRRAGYTF; cdr3_nt: TGTGCCAGCTCACCATCCCGGGACAGGAGGGCCGGCTACACCTTC
d_call: NA; j_call: TRBJ2-7; v_call: TRBV5-6; clone_size: few; cdr3_aa: CASSPNGWVSYEQYF; cdr3_nt: TGTGCCAGCAGCCCAAATGGATGGGTCTCCTACGAGCAGTACTTC
d_call: TRBD1; j_call: TRBJ1-4; v_call: TRBV29-1; clone_size: few; cdr3_aa: CSVGVQGHEKLFF; cdr3_nt: TGCAGCGTTGGGGTACAGGGGCATGAAAAACTGTTTTTT
d_call: NA; j_call: TRBJ1-6; v_call: TRBV2; clone_size: few; cdr3_aa: CASSEASGWNSPLHF; cdr3_nt: TGTGCCAGCAGTGAAGCGTCGGGGTGGAATTCACCCCTCCACTTT
d_call: NA; j_call: TRBJ2-5; v_call: TRBV7-9; clone_size: NA; cdr3_aa: CASVGRGLQETQYF; cdr3_nt: TGTGCCAGCGTCGGGCGGGGACTCCAAGAGACCCAGTACTTC
d_call: TRBD1; j_call: TRBJ1-5; v_call: TRBV5-8; clone_size: NA; cdr3_aa: CASSQRQGVGYSNQPQHF; cdr3_nt: TGTGCCAGCAGCCAAAGACAGGGTGTTGGGTATAGCAATCAGCCCCAGCATTTT
d_call: NA; j_call: TRBJ2-1; v_call: TRBV4-2; clone_size: NA; cdr3_aa: CASSQEGTRLGIYNEQFF; cdr3_nt: TGTGCCAGCAGCCAAGAGGGGACGAGACTGGGCATCTACAATGAGCAGTTCTTC
d_call: TRBD1; j_call: TRBJ2-7; v_call: TRBV6-1; clone_size: NA; cdr3_aa: CASSTGAQVYEQYF; cdr3_nt: TGTGCCAGCAGTACAGGGGCTCAGGTATACGAGCAGTACTTC
d_call: NA; j_call: TRBJ2-4; v_call: TRBV12-5; clone_size: NA; cdr3_aa: CASGFGQGLAKNIQYF; cdr3_nt: TGTGCTAGTGGTTTCGGGCAGGGGCTAGCCAAAAACATTCAGTACTTC
d_call: TRBD2; j_call: TRBJ2-3; v_call: TRBV4-3; clone_size: NA; cdr3_aa: CASSQETSGGADTQYF; cdr3_nt: TGCGCCAGCAGCCAAGAGACTAGCGGGGGTGCAGATACGCAGTATTTT
d_call: TRBD1; j_call: TRBJ2-2; v_call: TRBV28; clone_size: few; cdr3_aa: CASSLWGTGPNTGELFF; cdr3_nt: TGTGCCAGCAGTTTATGGGGGACAGGGCCGAACACCGGGGAGCTGTTTTTT
d_call: TRBD1; j_call: TRBJ2-1; v_call: TRBV27; clone_size: NA; cdr3_aa: CASSSPSTGGVNEQFF; cdr3_nt: TGTGCCAGCAGTTCTCCGTCGACAGGGGGAGTCAATGAGCAGTTCTTC
d_call: TRBD2; j_call: TRBJ2-5; v_call: TRBV14; clone_size: NA; cdr3_aa: CASSQGPSGRGETQYF; cdr3_nt: TGTGCCAGCAGCCAAGGGCCTAGCGGGAGGGGAGAGACCCAGTACTTC
d_call: NA; j_call: TRBJ1-1; v_call: TRBV15; clone_size: NA; cdr3_aa: CATSRMISNTEAFF; cdr3_nt: TGTGCCACCAGCAGAATGATTTCGAACACTGAAGCTTTCTTT
d_call: TRBD2; j_call: TRBJ2-7; v_call: TRBV28; clone_size: NA; cdr3_aa: CASKAGEYEQYF; cdr3_nt: TGTGCCAGCAAAGCGGGAGAGTACGAGCAGTACTTC
d_call: NA; j_call: TRBJ2-3; v_call: TRBV7-2; clone_size: NA; cdr3_aa: CASSRSDGRVGDTQYF; cdr3_nt: TGTGCCAGCAGCCGATCGGACGGGCGGGTAGGAGATACGCAGTATTTT
d_call: TRBD2; j_call: TRBJ2-7; v_call: TRBV4-2; clone_size: NA; cdr3_aa: CASSQDLGLAGSYAQYF; cdr3_nt: TGTGCCAGCAGCCAAGATCTGGGACTAGCCGGATCTTACGCGCAGTACTTC
d_call: TRBD1; j_call: TRBJ2-7; v_call: TRBV6-5; clone_size: NA; cdr3_aa: CASWAGGSYEQYF; cdr3_nt: TGTGCCAGCTGGGCAGGGGGCTCCTACGAGCAGTACTTC
d_call: NA; j_call: TRBJ2-4; v_call: TRBV14; clone_size: once; cdr3_aa: CASSQDGSGGQNIQYF; cdr3_nt: TGTGCCAGCAGCCAAGATGGTTCGGGGGGCCAAAACATTCAGTACTTC
d_call: TRBD2; j_call: TRBJ2-1; v_call: TRBV7-2; clone_size: NA; cdr3_aa: CASSLNSGSSYNEQFF; cdr3_nt: TGTGCCAGCAGCTTGAATAGCGGGAGCTCCTACAATGAGCAGTTCTTC
d_call: NA; j_call: TRBJ2-7; v_call: TRBV6-1; clone_size: NA; cdr3_aa: CASSPGRGAYEQYF; cdr3_nt: TGTGCCAGCAGCCCGGGAAGGGGAGCTTACGAGCAGTACTTC
d_call: NA; j_call: TRBJ1-5; v_call: TRBV28; clone_size: NA; cdr3_aa: CASSLNWVQGDQHF; cdr3_nt: TGTGCCAGCAGTTTAAACTGGGTGCAGGGCGACCAGCATTTT
d_call: TRBD1; j_call: TRBJ1-1; v_call: TRBV6-6; clone_size: NA; cdr3_aa: CASSYSNRGRGTEAFF; cdr3_nt: TGTGCCAGCAGTTACTCCAACAGGGGGCGTGGCACTGAAGCTTTCTTT
d_call: TRBD2; j_call: TRBJ2-1; v_call: TRBV28; clone_size: NA; cdr3_aa: CASSLLSSGTMAEQFF; cdr3_nt: TGTGCCAGCAGTCTGCTGTCTAGCGGGACCATGGCTGAGCAGTTCTTC
d_call: TRBD1; j_call: TRBJ1-5; v_call: TRBV13; clone_size: NA; cdr3_aa: CASSRWGQGASQPQHF; cdr3_nt: TGTGCCAGCAGCCGCTGGGGACAGGGGGCGAGTCAGCCCCAGCATTTT
d_call: TRBD2; j_call: TRBJ2-7; v_call: TRBV7-2; clone_size: NA; cdr3_aa: CASSPGTSSYEQYF; cdr3_nt: TGTGCCAGCAGCCCCGGGACTAGCAGCTACGAGCAGTACTTC
d_call: TRBD1; j_call: TRBJ1-4; v_call: TRBV6-5; clone_size: NA; cdr3_aa: CASLGGASEKLFF; cdr3_nt: TGTGCCAGCCTAGGGGGCGCGAGTGAAAAACTGTTTTTT
d_call: TRBD2; j_call: TRBJ2-7; v_call: TRBV29-1; clone_size: NA; cdr3_aa: CSALAAGNRQYF; cdr3_nt: TGCAGCGCCCTAGCGGCGGGAAATAGGCAGTACTTC
d_call: NA; j_call: TRBJ2-5; v_call: TRBV6-5; clone_size: NA; cdr3_aa: CASSAPRDGGVTQYF; cdr3_nt: TGTGCCAGCAGTGCGCCCCGGGACGGCGGGGTGACCCAGTACTTC
d_call: NA; j_call: TRBJ1-2; v_call: TRBV5-5; clone_size: NA; cdr3_aa: CASSSYRLGDGYTF; cdr3_nt: TGTGCCAGCAGCTCCTACAGGTTAGGGGATGGCTACACCTTC
d_call: TRBD2; j_call: TRBJ2-7; v_call: TRBV11-2; clone_size: NA; cdr3_aa: CASSSTLAAPSYEQYF; cdr3_nt: TGTGCCAGCAGCTCCACACTAGCGGCGCCTTCCTACGAGCAGTACTTC
d_call: TRBD1; j_call: TRBJ1-1; v_call: TRBV7-9; clone_size: few; cdr3_aa: CASSQGVQGRAFF; cdr3_nt: TGTGCCAGCTCTCAGGGGGTGCAGGGTCGGGCTTTCTTT
d_call: NA; j_call: TRBJ2-7; v_call: TRBV7-2; clone_size: NA; cdr3_aa: CASSSPARGYEQYF; cdr3_nt: TGTGCCAGCAGCTCCCCCGCCAGGGGTTACGAGCAGTACTTC
d_call: TRBD1; j_call: TRBJ2-1; v_call: TRBV7-9; clone_size: NA; cdr3_aa: CASSPRQGGYNEQFF; cdr3_nt: TGTGCCAGCAGCCCTCGACAGGGGGGTTACAATGAGCAGTTCTTC
d_call: TRBD1; j_call: TRBJ1-1; v_call: TRBV7-2; clone_size: NA; cdr3_aa: CASRKGGSRVNTEAFF; cdr3_nt: TGTGCCAGCAGAAAAGGGGGCAGCAGAGTTAACACTGAAGCTTTCTTT
d_call: TRBD1; j_call: TRBJ1-2; v_call: TRBV28; clone_size: NA; cdr3_aa: CASRPDRARGYTF; cdr3_nt: TGTGCCAGCAGGCCCGACAGGGCCCGGGGCTACACCTTC
d_call: TRBD1; j_call: TRBJ1-4; v_call: TRBV28; clone_size: NA; cdr3_aa: CASSDRAPREKLFF; cdr3_nt: TGTGCCAGCAGTGACAGGGCCCCTAGGGAAAAACTGTTTTTT
d_call: NA; j_call: TRBJ2-4; v_call: TRBV6-5; clone_size: NA; cdr3_aa: CATFSGGGNIQYF; cdr3_nt: TGTGCTACCTTTTCCGGGGGCGGAAACATTCAGTACTTC
d_call: TRBD1; j_call: TRBJ1-2; v_call: TRBV28; clone_size: NA; cdr3_aa: CASRAPGTEVNYGYTF; cdr3_nt: TGTGCCAGCAGGGCTCCCGGGACAGAGGTTAACTATGGCTACACCTTC
d_call: NA; j_call: TRBJ2-7; v_call: TRBV28; clone_size: NA; cdr3_aa: CASSPLQGIRYEQYF; cdr3_nt: TGTGCCAGCAGTCCTCTCCAGGGGATCAGGTACGAGCAGTACTTC
d_call: NA; j_call: TRBJ1-4; v_call: TRBV28; clone_size: NA; cdr3_aa: CASSSPRGSTNEKLFF; cdr3_nt: TGTGCCAGCAGTTCACCCAGGGGATCAACTAATGAAAAACTGTTTTTT
d_call: NA; j_call: TRBJ2-1; v_call: TRBV9; clone_size: NA; cdr3_aa: CASSPEPTTPHEQFF; cdr3_nt: TGTGCCAGCAGCCCAGAACCGACTACCCCTCATGAGCAGTTCTTC
d_call: NA; j_call: TRBJ1-1; v_call: TRBV4-1; clone_size: NA; cdr3_aa: CASSQVTNTEAFF; cdr3_nt: TGCGCCAGCAGCCAAGTTACGAACACTGAAGCTTTCTTT